This T cell receptor (beta chain) emerged from a study of blood T cell repertoires in COVID-19. Study details: The United States, Italy and Spain supplied acute and convalescent COVID-19 samples. Sources were T cells, B-cell-depleted T cells, or PBMCs; the material itself was cDNA or gDNA.

Germline V gene sequence: CDR1 SGHTA, CDR2 FQGNSA. V was pared by 2 bases and J by 2 bases, with 15 bases between. The CDR3 sequence is 16 residues long. The repertoire was sequenced with immunoSEQ multiplex PCR; TCRdb's copy has only in-frame clones and lacks some. The table records 280,000 or so clones, roughly 85% of them present only once. The receptor comes from a human donor in a cohort sampled during active COVID-19. J is TRBJ1-2 and V is TRBV7-2; D gene ambiguous. Sequencing was done on a sample of peripheral blood. The DNA for the CDR3 is TGTGCCAGCAGCTTATTTCGGTATCCTCCCAACTATGGCTACACCTTC. This codes for CASSLFRYPPNYGYTF.